One and the same sample provided the 15 T cell receptor beta chains below, sequenced in a study of blood T cell repertoires in COVID-19. Repertoires were generated with immunoSEQ multiplex PCR, while TCRdb's copy carries only in-frame clones and drops some. Of 200,000 to 250,000 clones listed, approximately 85% were seen once; the top ten hold 4.5% to 5.5%. The sequenced sample was peripheral blood. The source of these receptors is a man between 50 and 59 years old with COVID-19, enrolled during active disease.

J is TRBJ1-4 and V is TRBV7-9, with 10 bases aligning to TRBD1. Germline V gene lookup returns CDR1 SEHNR and CDR2 FQNEAQ (reference sequence). The CDR3 extends over 15 amino acids. V lost 5 bases, J lost 8 bases, and 8 bases stayed unmatched. Written as DNA, the CDR3 is TGTGCCAGCAGCCCCCGACAGGGGGCGGGGGAAAAACTGTTTTTT. Translated: CASSPRQGAGEKLFF.

This rearrangement joins TRBV5-1 to TRBJ1-1; TRBD1 agrees at 9 bases. Germline CDR1 SGHRS, CDR2 YFSETQ. CDR3 length: 15 residues. The V and J ends lost 7 bases and 1 base, in that order; junction bases with no gene match: 8. The CDR3 region is CASAIGGQGNTEAFF. CDR3 nucleotides: TGCGCCAGCGCCATTGGGGGACAGGGGAACACTGAAGCTTTCTTT.

In its sample, this clone was seen a few times. This same CDR3 is encoded by further DNA sequences in the sample. This chain links TRBV27 with TRBJ1-1, with D uncertain. Germline V gives CDR1 MNHEY, CDR2 SMNVEV (reference sequence). The CDR3 sequence is 13 residues long. V was cut by 3 bases and J by 0 bases, with 5 bases left in between. The CDR3 DNA reads as TGTGCCAGCAGTTTTCTATTGAACACTGAAGCTTTCTTT. Protein product: CASSFLLNTEAFF.

The rearrangement links TRBV3-1 (or the pseudogene TRBV3-2) to TRBJ1-2; D is unresolved. V lost 4 bases, J lost 6 bases, and 9 bases lay in between. CDR3 length: 12 residues. Germline assignment: CDR1 LGHDT and CDR2 YNNKEL (reference sequence). The CDR3 is CASSPGRNGYTF. The CDR3 DNA is TGTGCCAGCAGCCCGGGGAGGAATGGCTACACCTTC.

This clone occurred once. V gene TRBV9 combines with J gene TRBJ2-1; tentative D call: TRBD2 (5 bases). The V end lost 2 bases, the J end lost 5 bases, and 14 bases lay between the germline ends. The CDR3 consists of 15 residues. Germline V gene lookup returns CDR1 SGDLS and CDR2 YYNGEE. In DNA form, the CDR3 reads TGTGCCAGCAGCGTTGGACTCCCCGTGGACAATGAGCAGTTCTTC. As protein: CASSVGLPVDNEQFF. Together with reference TRBV9 and TRBJ2-1, the CDR3 gives the full variable domain: DSGVTQTPKHLITATGQRVTLRCSPRSGDLSVYWYQQSLDQGLQFLIQYYNGEERAKGNILERFSAQQFPDLHSELNLSSLELGDSALYFCASSVGLPVDNEQFFGPGTRLTVL.

The CDR3 protein is CSAIRVDTQYF. For the CDR3, the DNA is TGCAGTGCGATACGGGTAGATACGCAGTATTTT. This rearrangement joins TRBV20-1 to TRBJ2-3; D unclear. The germline V gene has CDR1 DFQATT and CDR2 SNEGSKA (reference sequence). V was trimmed by 6 bases and J by 5 bases, leaving 9 bases between them. CDR3 size: 11 residues.

The gene calls are TRBV6-6 and TRBJ1-5; D is undetermined. Germline V gives CDR1 MNHNY, CDR2 SVGAGI (reference sequence). Trimming pared 6 bases from V and 0 bases from J, leaving 12 bases between. There are 15 residues in the CDR3. CDR3 coding DNA: TGTGCCAGCAGGCACACAGATTATAGCAATCAGCCCCAGCATTTT. It codes for CASRHTDYSNQPQHF.

V usage is TRBV4-1 and J usage is TRBJ1-5; D gene unclear. Germline loops: CDR1 MGHRA, CDR2 YSYEKL. This CDR3 region has 14 residues. Trimming removed 1 base at V and 1 base at J, with 5 bases between. CDR3: CASSQARSNQPQHF. The CDR3 nucleotides read TGCGCCAGCAGCCAAGCTAGGAGCAATCAGCCCCAGCATTTT.

CDR3 residues: CASSLWGDRGNTEAFF. For the CDR3, the DNA is TGTGCCAGCAGTTTATGGGGCGACAGGGGGAACACTGAAGCTTTCTTT. The chain is built from TRBV28 and TRBJ1-1; 8 positions agree with TRBD1. This CDR3 region has 16 residues. The germline V gene has CDR1 MDHEN and CDR2 SYDVKM. Trimming cost V 0 bases and J 1 base; bases outside gene matches: 4. The full variable domain, in which reference TRBV28 and TRBJ1-1 provide the parts outside the CDR3, is DVKVTQSSRYLVKRTGEKVFLECVQDMDHENMFWYRQDPGLGLRLIYFSYDVKMKEKGDIPEGYSVSREKKERFSLILESASTNQTSMYLCASSLWGDRGNTEAFFGQGTRLTVV.

The chain employs TRBV30 and TRBJ1-1, with TRBD1 identical over 10 bases. J gave up 6 bases and V 0 bases, and 13 bases lay outside the gene matches. Per germline, CDR1 GTSNPN and CDR2 SVGIG (reference sequence). CDR3 size: 17 residues. The CDR3 protein is CAWSVWRTGGEASEAFF. CDR3 nucleotide sequence: TGTGCCTGGAGTGTATGGAGGACAGGGGGTGAGGCTTCTGAAGCTTTCTTT.

This clone was recorded once. The rearrangement uses TRBV19 and TRBJ2-5; perhaps TRBD1 as D (6 bases). V was cut by 3 bases and J by 5 bases, with 13 bases left in between. Per germline, CDR1 LNHDA and CDR2 SQIVND (reference sequence). This CDR3 spans 14 amino acids. CDR3: CASSIQGRSETQYF. The CDR3 bases are TGTGCCAGTAGTATCCAGGGGAGAAGCGAGACCCAGTACTTC.

This sequence joins TRBV3-1 (or the pseudogene TRBV3-2) and TRBJ2-7; 9 bases are shared with TRBD1. The CDR3 extends over 15 amino acids. The germline V gene encodes CDR1 LGHDT and CDR2 YNNKEL (reference sequence). The V and J ends lost 7 bases and 2 bases, in that order; junction bases with no gene match: 9. The CDR3 nucleotides read TGTGCCAGCACCCTACAGGGGGCGCTCCCCTACGAGCAGTACTTC. Translating gives CASTLQGALPYEQYF.

This clone was seen a handful of times. CDR3 protein: CAWSVLPGGVGNSPLHF. For the CDR3, the DNA is TGTGCCTGGAGTGTACTCCCAGGGGGCGTCGGTAATTCACCCCTCCACTTT. This chain links TRBV30 with TRBJ1-6; 8 bases match TRBD1. This CDR3 comprises 17 residues. The ends lost 0 bases at V and 6 bases at J; junction bases unmatched: 10. The V gene's germline CDR1 is GTSNPN and CDR2 SVGIG (reference sequence).

The chain joins TRBV19 to TRBJ2-2; no reliable D call. V lost 4 bases to trimming and J lost 0 bases, with 12 bases between them. From germline, CDR1 is LNHDA and CDR2 SQIVND (reference sequence). The CDR3 totals 16 residues. The CDR3 DNA reads as TGTGCCAGTAGTAACCCCCAAGGAGCGAACACCGGGGAGCTGTTTTTT. Protein: CASSNPQGANTGELFF.

This clone has only one observation. CDR3 DNA sequence: TGCGCCAGCAGCTTGGCACAGGGGATGGGTTACGAGCAGTACTTC. Translating it yields CASSLAQGMGYEQYF. This chain joins TRBV5-1 and TRBJ2-7; 7 bases are shared with TRBD1. V trimming: 0 bases; J trimming: 4 bases; junction bases outside the gene matches: 7. The CDR3 spans 15 residues. Germline V gene lookup returns CDR1 SGHRS and CDR2 YFSETQ.